Presented here are 19 T cell receptor beta chains from one specimen sequenced in a study of early T cells in non-severe SARS-CoV-2 infection. TCRdb re-called the 5' RACE reads with MiXCR, one entry per CDR3 protein. This table has 85,000 to 100,000 distinct CDR3 sequences, 11% appearing once. The source was whole blood, collected at baseline. The source of these receptors is an adult who was a healthcare worker with PCR-confirmed SARS-CoV-2 infection or an uninfected control (not recorded which).

This sequence joins TRBV9 and TRBJ2-7; the D is unclear. V shed 0 bases and J shed 2 bases, with 9 bases lying between them. Germline V gives CDR1 SGDLS, CDR2 YYNGEE. This CDR3 is 14 amino acids long. The CDR3 here is CASSVAADTYEQYF. The CDR3 region has the DNA TGTGCCAGCAGCGTAGCAGCTGATACCTACGAGCAGTACTTC. The full variable domain, completed using reference TRBV9 and TRBJ2-7, is DSGVTQTPKHLITATGQRVTLRCSPRSGDLSVYWYQQSLDQGLQFLIQYYNGEERAKGNILERFSAQQFPDLHSELNLSSLELGDSALYFCASSVAADTYEQYFGPGTRLTVT.

The table lists this clonotype with many counts. This chain uses TRBV7-8 with TRBJ2-3; 7 bases map to TRBD2. J lost 1 base, V lost 3 bases, and 13 bases had no gene match. The CDR3 is 18 amino acids. The germline V gene has CDR1 SGHVS and CDR2 FQNEAQ. The CDR3 DNA is TGTGCCAGCAGCTTTTGGGGTATTGCGGGAGATGGCACAGATACGCAGTATTTT. Its translation is CASSFWGIAGDGTDTQYF.

This clonotype was detected ten times or more. V gene TRBV2 combines with J gene TRBJ1-1, with D unclear. The CDR3 totals 16 residues. The V end lost 8 bases, the J end lost 3 bases, and 22 bases lay between the germline ends. In germline, CDR1 is SNHLY, CDR2 FYNNEI. The chain's CDR3 is CASLRQLLKVDTEAFF. The CDR3 DNA follows: TGTGCCAGCCTTAGGCAGTTGCTAAAGGTGGACACTGAAGCTTTCTTT. Based on the CDR3 plus reference TRBV2 and TRBJ1-1, the full variable domain is EPEVTQTPSHQVTQMGQEVILRCVPISNHLYFYWYRQILGQKVEFLVSFYNNEISEKSEIFDDQFSVERPDGSNFTLKIRSTKLEDSAMYFCASLRQLLKVDTEAFFGQGTRLTVV.

This clonotype has more than one count but fewer than ten. The chain carries TRBV12-3 or TRBV12-4 and TRBJ2-2, with no clear D. V lost 6 bases, J lost 6 bases, and 11 bases lay in between. This CDR3 contains 13 residues. The CDR3 DNA is TGTGCCAGCAGCCCTCTCGAGGCCGGGGAGCTGTTTTTT. This sequence encodes CASSPLEAGELFF.

The chain is built from TRBV12-3 or TRBV12-4 and TRBJ2-2; 12 bases fit TRBD2. The V and J ends lost 0 bases and 6 bases, in that order; junction bases with no gene match: 5. The CDR3 is 17 residues long. The chain's CDR3 is CASSLATSGRTAGELFF. The CDR3 region has the DNA TGTGCCAGCAGTTTAGCGACTAGCGGGAGAACCGCCGGGGAGCTGTTTTTT.

This clonotype was observed a handful of times. This rearrangement joins TRBV7-9 to TRBJ2-5; 8 bases fit TRBD2. Unmatched junction bases numbered 5, after V lost 5 bases and J lost 3 bases. This CDR3 spans 14 amino acids. CDR1 is SEHNR, CDR2 FQNEAQ, per germline (reference sequence). DNA of the CDR3: TGTGCCAGCAGCGAAAGAGCGGGAGAAGAGACCCAGTACTTC. It specifies CASSERAGEETQYF. The variable domain in full, completed from reference TRBV7-9 and TRBJ2-5, reads DTGVSQNPRHKITKRGQNVTFRCDPISEHNRLYWYRQTLGQGPEFLTYFQNEAQLEKSRLLSDRFSAERPKGSFSTLEIQRTEQGDSAMYLCASSERAGEETQYFGPGTRLLVL.

This clonotype was seen at least ten times. The J gene is TRBJ1-2, the V gene TRBV6-5; perhaps TRBD1 as D (6 bases). This CDR3 comprises 13 residues. V was trimmed by 5 bases and J by 5 bases, leaving 12 bases between them. Germline V lookup: CDR1 MNHEY, CDR2 SVGAGI. DNA for the CDR3: TGTGCCAGCAGTCCAACAGGGCCTTATGGCTACACCTTC. Its translation is CASSPTGPYGYTF.

In its sample, this clonotype was seen many times. The chain links TRBV15 to TRBJ1-1, with D perhaps matching TRBD1 (6 bases). V was pared by 2 bases and J by 8 bases, with 18 bases between. This CDR3 region has 15 residues. CDR1 is LNHNV, CDR2 YYDKDF, per germline (reference sequence). As DNA, the CDR3 is TGTGCCACCAGCAGATCCGGGACCAGGGGAAAGGAAGCTTTCTTT. It encodes CATSRSGTRGKEAFF.

V gene TRBV27 combines with J gene TRBJ2-3; possibly TRBD1 for D (6 bases). V lost 4 bases, J lost 1 base, and 12 bases lay in between. Germline V gene data show CDR1 as MNHEY and CDR2 as SMNVEV (reference sequence). This CDR3 contains 15 residues. CDR3 sequence (DNA): TGTGCCAGCAGTTATTTCAGGGGAGGCACAGATACGCAGTATTTT. Encoded protein: CASSYFRGGTDTQYF.

Concerning this clonotype: Since no conserved phenylalanine or tryptophan closes the CDR3, a read error is the likely cause. This chain uses TRBV7-3 with TRBJ2-2; 9 bases fit TRBD1. The J segment lost 6 bases and the V segment lost 0 bases, leaving 5 bases of the junction unmatched. Germline lookup yields CDR1 SGHTA and CDR2 FQGTGA. The CDR3 loop spans 16 amino acids. The CDR3 sequence is CASSLTRWTGAGELFL. The CDR3 region has the DNA TGTGCCAGCAGCTTAACCCGATGGACAGGGGCCGGGGAGCTGTTTTTA.

This clonotype was counted a few times. The chain is built from TRBV28 and TRBJ2-7, with 9 nucleotides matching TRBD2. J lost 4 bases, V lost 2 bases, and 3 bases had no gene match. There are 14 residues in the CDR3. Germline values: CDR1 MDHEN, CDR2 SYDVKM. CDR3 loop: CASSLAGGLYEQYF. CDR3 in DNA: TGTGCCAGCAGTTTAGCGGGAGGGTTGTACGAGCAGTACTTC.

The chain carries TRBV6-5 and TRBJ2-2; unclear D gene. Per the germline V gene, CDR1 is MNHEY and CDR2 is SVGAGI. V was shortened by 6 bases and J by 1 base, with 6 bases between the two germline ends. CDR3 length: 13 amino acids. This CDR3 reads CASRIRNTGELFF. The DNA for the CDR3 is TGTGCCAGCAGAATTCGGAACACCGGGGAGCTGTTTTTT.

This clonotype has at least ten counts. The rearrangement uses TRBV19 and TRBJ2-3, with 11 bases matching TRBD1. Per the germline V gene, CDR1 is LNHDA and CDR2 is SQIVND (reference sequence). The CDR3 totals 16 residues. The ends lost 3 bases at V and 6 bases at J; junction bases unmatched: 8. This CDR3 is CASSIGGTGGRDTQYF. The CDR3 DNA reads TGTGCCAGTAGTATCGGCGGGACAGGGGGAAGGGATACGCAGTATTTT.

This clonotype appeared a few times. The chain links TRBV20-1 to TRBJ1-1, with D possibly TRBD1 on 6 matching bases. Looked up from germline, CDR1 is DFQATT and CDR2 is SNEGSKA (reference sequence). This CDR3 spans 13 amino acids. Trimming removed 6 bases from V and 4 bases from J, with 15 bases in between. CDR3: CSAPGEGSTEAFF. The CDR3 DNA reads TGCAGTGCCCCAGGGGAGGGAAGCACTGAAGCTTTCTTT.

At least ten counts were recorded for this clonotype. This chain uses TRBV5-1 with TRBJ2-3; D not resolved. Deletions cut 0 bases from V and 6 bases from J, with 11 bases between. The CDR3 sequence is 14 residues long. Germline V gives CDR1 SGHRS, CDR2 YFSETQ. In DNA form, the CDR3 reads TGCGCCAGCAGCTTGGATCGCACTGGGGATACGCAGTATTTT. Amino acid sequence: CASSLDRTGDTQYF.

This clonotype was found many times. The V call is TRBV6-6, the J call TRBJ1-3, with D hard to call. CDR3 length equals 13 residues. Germline-derived CDR1 and CDR2 are MNHNY and SVGAGI (reference sequence). Trimming left V 7 bases short and J 0 bases short, with 7 bases between. The CDR3 DNA reads as TGTGCCAGCATTGAAAGCTCTGGAAACACCATATATTTT. Translated, it gives CASIESSGNTIYF.

J is TRBJ2-7 and V is TRBV29-1; possible D gene TRBD2, 5 bases. Germline assignment: CDR1 SQVTM and CDR2 ANQGSEA. The CDR3 has 13 amino acids. The V gene lost 7 bases and the J gene lost 3 bases, with 16 bases spanning the gap. CDR3 DNA: TGCAGCGCTCGGGGTGTAAGGAACTACGAGCAGTACTTC. Encoded protein: CSARGVRNYEQYF.

This clonotype showed up just a few times. The V and J genes are TRBV29-1 and TRBJ2-1; D possibly corresponds to TRBD2 (5 bases). The CDR3 has 15 residues. The V gene's germline CDR1 is SQVTM and CDR2 ANQGSEA. Trimming shortened V by 4 bases and J by 8 bases, and 21 bases separated the two germline ends. The CDR3 is CSVGRGFQSGDEQFF. The DNA for the CDR3 is TGCAGCGTTGGTCGAGGGTTCCAGAGTGGAGATGAGCAGTTCTTC.

This rearrangement joins TRBV3-1 to TRBJ2-3, with 9 nucleotides matching TRBD2. V was clipped by 1 base and J by 6 bases; unmatched bases: 11. The CDR3 is made up of 17 amino acids. Germline CDR1 reads LGHDT; CDR2 reads YNNKEL (reference sequence). For the CDR3, the DNA is TGTGCCAGCAGCCAAGTTAGTCAGGGCGGGAGGGAGGATACGCAGTATTTT. Amino acids: CASSQVSQGGREDTQYF.